Listed here are 8 T cell receptor beta chains from one sample, sequenced in a study of post-analysis software for immune sequencing data. Each TCR beta cDNA library carried unique molecular identifiers. MiXCR, run by TCRdb on the PCR reads, gives a single entry per CDR3 protein. The sample has 600,000 to 750,000 distinct CDR3 sequences; about 60% are singletons. The study's findings and limits: About five TRBV segments occurring more often in patients than controls included TRBV5-6, TRBV5-1 and TRBV20-1.

Antigens for these TCRs are unknown. Sequenced sample: blood. The receptors originated from a girl aged 2 to 10 with multiple sclerosis.

The V gene is TRBV7-9, the J gene TRBJ2-3; TRBD2 aligns across 15 bases. CDR3 size: 18 residues. Germline V gives CDR1 SEHNR, CDR2 FQNEAQ (reference sequence). Losses at the gene ends were 5 bases for V and 3 bases for J; bases not matched to a gene: 9. The CDR3 DNA reads TGTGCCAGCAGCCGTGGACTAGCGGGAGGGCCGTTTACAGATACGCAGTATTTT. Translated, it gives CASSRGLAGGPFTDTQYF.

This clonotype has just one count. V is TRBV3-1 and J is TRBJ2-5; D possibly matches TRBD1 or TRBD2 (5 bases each). The V gene lost 6 bases and the J gene lost 5 bases, with 13 bases spanning the gap. The CDR3 extends over 13 amino acids. In germline, CDR1 is LGHDT, CDR2 YNNKEL (reference sequence). The CDR3 protein is CASSPGRLETQYF. CDR3 coding DNA: TGTGCCAGCAGTCCGGGACGGCTCGAGACCCAGTACTTC.

The J gene is TRBJ2-7, the V gene TRBV29-1, with 8 bases aligning to TRBD1. The CDR3 is 13 amino acids. The V gene's germline CDR1 is SQVTM and CDR2 ANQGSEA. The ends lost 5 bases at V and 5 bases at J; junction bases unmatched: 8. The CDR3 coding sequence is TGCAGCGTTTGTGGACAGGGTGGACACGAGCAGTACTTC. This translates into CSVCGQGGHEQYF.

This chain joins TRBV29-1 and TRBJ2-4; possibly TRBD1 or TRBD2 for D (5 bases each). The germline V gene encodes CDR1 SQVTM and CDR2 ANQGSEA. This CDR3 comprises 14 residues. V shed 7 bases and J shed 0 bases, with 13 bases lying between them. CDR3 loop: CSARGRLAKNIQYF. The CDR3 DNA is TGCAGCGCCCGGGGCCGCTTAGCCAAAAACATTCAGTACTTC.

The rearrangement joins TRBV5-1 to TRBJ2-1; D might be TRBD1 (5 bases). CDR1 and CDR2 (germline): SGHRS, YFSETQ. The V gene lost 6 bases and the J gene lost 6 bases, with 10 bases spanning the gap. CDR3 length: 12 amino acids. CDR3 bases: TGCGCCAGCACCACAGGTCGCAATGAGCAGTTCTTC. This gives the protein CASTTGRNEQFF.

This chain links TRBV6-5 with TRBJ2-2, with D perhaps assigned TRBD1 or TRBD2 (5 bases each). Looked up from germline, CDR1 is MNHEY and CDR2 is SVGAGI. There are 14 residues in the CDR3. V was trimmed by 4 bases and J by 3 bases, leaving 9 bases between them. CDR3 coding DNA: TGTGCCAGCAGTTTGGGACCTCACACCGGGGAGCTGTTTTTT. As protein: CASSLGPHTGELFF.

The V gene is TRBV3-1, the J gene TRBJ2-5; no clear D gene. The V gene's germline CDR1 is LGHDT and CDR2 YNNKEL (reference sequence). V was trimmed by 8 bases and J by 2 bases, leaving 12 bases between them. This CDR3 spans 13 amino acids. The CDR3 DNA is TGTGCCAGCGAGTGGCGTCATCAAGAGACCCAGTACTTC. Protein sequence: CASEWRHQETQYF.

In its sample, this clonotype was seen a few times. The chain recombines TRBV3-1 with TRBJ2-1; tentatively, D is TRBD1 or TRBD2 (6 bases each). CDR3 size: 16 residues. The V gene's germline CDR1 is LGHDT and CDR2 YNNKEL (reference sequence). Trimming pared 4 bases from V and 9 bases from J, leaving 22 bases between. CDR3 region: CASSPTLDGGQGEQFF. The CDR3 region has the DNA TGTGCCAGCAGCCCAACCCTGGATGGGGGGCAAGGTGAGCAGTTCTTC.